Listed below are T cell receptor beta chains from one sample, sequenced in a study of T cell responses to AZD1222 COVID-19 vaccine. Repertoires were generated with immunoSEQ multiplex PCR, while TCRdb's copy carries only in-frame clones and drops some. This table has roughly 140,000 clones, around nine tenths appearing once. The sample consisted of peripheral blood, taken on day 0 of AZD1222 vaccination. The source is an adult in good health. Each CDR3 is given with its conserved first and last residue. The D gene is left open where the match is weak. The size field is filled for only some rows; it gives once, few, many or a size class.

TGTGCCAGTAGTGCCCAGGGGGCAGGTGCTTTCTTT	CASSAQGAGAFF	TRBD1	TRBV19	.	TRBJ1-1
TGTGCCAGCAGTTACTCTGTCGGGGGGCGAGGGTATAGCAATCAGCCCCAGCATTTT	CASSYSVGGRGYSNQPQHF	.	TRBV6-2/TRBV6-3	.	TRBJ1-5
TGTGCCAGCAGCTTGAAGGGTTCGGGTCAGCCCCAGCATTTT	CASSLKGSGQPQHF	.	TRBV5-4	.	TRBJ1-5
TGCGCCAGCATCTCAACCCCCCGGGGGCCAGGGAATGAGCAGTTCTTC	CASISTPRGPGNEQFF	.	TRBV5-1	.	TRBJ2-1
TGTGCCAGCGTCCGGCAGGGTCCCTACAATGAGCAGTTCTTC	CASVRQGPYNEQFF	.	TRBV27	.	TRBJ2-1
TGTGCCAGCAGTGACAGGGGTAAGAGGACCCAGTACTTC	CASSDRGKRTQYF	TRBD1	TRBV28	.	TRBJ2-5
TGTGCCAGCATGGGGGACAGGGGCCACAATGAGCAGTTCTTC	CASMGDRGHNEQFF	TRBD1	TRBV2	.	TRBJ2-1
TGTGCCAGCAGTTACGGGGTCGGGAACACTGAAGCTTTCTTT	CASSYGVGNTEAFF	.	TRBV6-5	.	TRBJ1-1
TGTGCCAGCAGCTTAGACTCAGGGCGTAATTCACCCCTCCACTTT	CASSLDSGRNSPLHF	.	TRBV7-3	.	TRBJ1-6
TGTGCCAGCAGCTTAGAGCAGGGGCGGAATTCACCCCTCCACTTT	CASSLEQGRNSPLHF	.	TRBV7-6	.	TRBJ1-6
TGCGCCAGCAGCTATAGGACAGGGGGAACCTCTAACTATGGCTACACCTTC	CASSYRTGGTSNYGYTF	TRBD1	TRBV5-1	.	TRBJ1-2
TGTGCACCAGGGGAACGGGGGAGGGCTGAAGCTTTCTTT	CAPGERGRAEAFF	.	TRBV5-4	.	TRBJ1-1
TGTGCCAGCAGTGAATCGGATTCCGGGGAGCTGTTTTTT	CASSESDSGELFF	.	TRBV2	once	TRBJ2-2
TGTGCCAGCGGCGGTACCTCGGGCGGGGAGCTGTTTTTT	CASGGTSGGELFF	.	TRBV7-9	.	TRBJ2-2
TGTGCCAGCAGCCCCGGGTCGGGGAACACCGGGGAGCTGTTTTTT	CASSPGSGNTGELFF	.	TRBV7-2	.	TRBJ2-2
TGTGCCAGCAGTAGGGTCCCATGGGACGAGCAGTACTTC	CASSRVPWDEQYF	.	TRBV28	.	TRBJ2-7
TGTGCCAGTGGGCCTTCCAACCAGGGGCTGTACTTC	CASGPSNQGLYF	.	TRBV19	.	TRBJ2-7
TGTGCCAGCAGTGAAGATAGCACAGATACGCAGTATTTT	CASSEDSTDTQYF	.	TRBV2	once	TRBJ2-3
TGTGCCAGCAGTGCAGGGGTCCCAAATGGCTACACCTTC	CASSAGVPNGYTF	.	TRBV28	.	TRBJ1-2
TGTGCCAGCAGCCCAGGACCTGATGGTTCTTCACCCCTCCACTTT	CASSPGPDGSSPLHF	.	TRBV7-3	.	TRBJ1-6
TGCGCCAGCAGCTCTCAGACAGGCTATGGCTACACCTTC	CASSSQTGYGYTF	.	TRBV5-1	.	TRBJ1-2
TGTGCCAGCAACAGGGGCGGGTCCCTAGAAAGCGAGCAGTACTTC	CASNRGGSLESEQYF	TRBD1	TRBV7-2	.	TRBJ2-7
TGTGCCAGCAGCCAAGGGGCGACAGATACGCAGTATTTT	CASSQGATDTQYF	.	TRBV7-9	.	TRBJ2-3
TGTGCCAGCAGCCAAGATCAGGGGACTAGCGGGAGGATCACCGGGGAGCTGTTTTTT	CASSQDQGTSGRITGELFF	TRBD2	TRBV3-1/TRBV3-2	.	TRBJ2-2
TGCGCCAGCAGCTTGGATCCAGGCCATAATTCACCCCTCCACTTT	CASSLDPGHNSPLHF	.	TRBV5-1	.	TRBJ1-6